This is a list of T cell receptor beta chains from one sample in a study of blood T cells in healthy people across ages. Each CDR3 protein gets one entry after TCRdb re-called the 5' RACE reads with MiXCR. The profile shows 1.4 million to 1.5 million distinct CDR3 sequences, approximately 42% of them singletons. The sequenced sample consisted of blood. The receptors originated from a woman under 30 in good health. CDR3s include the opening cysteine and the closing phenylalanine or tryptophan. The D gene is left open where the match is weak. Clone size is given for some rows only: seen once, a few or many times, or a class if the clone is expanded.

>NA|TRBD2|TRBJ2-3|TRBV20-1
TGCAGTGCTAGAGAGGCTAGCGGGAGGACCGGCACAGATACGCAGTATTTT
CSAREASGRTGTDTQYF
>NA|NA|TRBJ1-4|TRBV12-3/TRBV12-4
TGTGCCAGCACCTCTAGGGGGGATTCCCTGTTTTTT
CASTSRGDSLFF
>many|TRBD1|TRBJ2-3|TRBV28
TGTGCCAGCAGCCCTCAGGGGGGCACAGATACGCAGTATTTT
CASSPQGGTDTQYF
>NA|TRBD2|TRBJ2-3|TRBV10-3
TGTGCCATCGCGGGGGAGAGCGGCACAGATACGCAGTATTTT
CAIAGESGTDTQYF
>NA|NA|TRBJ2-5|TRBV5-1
TGCGCCAGCAGCGTGCTGGGCGGGGAGACCCAGTACTTC
CASSVLGGETQYF
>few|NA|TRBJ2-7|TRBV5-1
TGCGCCAGCAGCTTGGGTGGACTCACCTCCTACGAGCAGTACTTC
CASSLGGLTSYEQYF
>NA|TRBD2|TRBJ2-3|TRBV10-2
TGCGCCAGCAGTGCTAGCGGGAGAAGGGATACGCAGTATTTT
CASSASGRRDTQYF
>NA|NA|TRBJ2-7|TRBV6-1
TGTGCCACAACATCCCCCAACGAGGGCTCAGGGAAAGGGCAGTACTTC
CATTSPNEGSGKGQYF
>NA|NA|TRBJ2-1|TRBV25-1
TGTGCCAGCAGTGAATGGGGGGCCAGAAGATTAGTGAATAATGAGCAGTTCTTC
CASSEWGARRLVNNEQFF
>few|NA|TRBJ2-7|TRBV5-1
TGCGCCAGCAGCGGCGGGACAGTGTCCTACGAGCAGTACTTC
CASSGGTVSYEQYF
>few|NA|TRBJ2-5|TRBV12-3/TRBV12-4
TGTGCCAGCAGTCCTTCCGGGGGTACCTACAATGAGCAGTACTTC
CASSPSGGTYNEQYF
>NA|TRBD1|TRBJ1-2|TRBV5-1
TGCGCCAGCAGCTTGGACAGGGGGTGTGGCTACACCTTC
CASSLDRGCGYTF
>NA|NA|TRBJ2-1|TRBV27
TGTGCCAGCACCCCTTGGGATAGCGCTAAAAATGAGCAGTTCTTC
CASTPWDSAKNEQFF
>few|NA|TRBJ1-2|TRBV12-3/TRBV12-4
TGTGCCAGCATGGGGTGGGTGAACTATGGCTACACCTTC
CASMGWVNYGYTF
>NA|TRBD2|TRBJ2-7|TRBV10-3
TGTGCCATCAGTGAGTCGGGAGCGGGGGGGAACAATGAGCAGTACTTC
CAISESGAGGNNEQYF
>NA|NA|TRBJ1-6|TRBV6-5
TGTGCCAGCAGTTACGGCCAAAGAGACTCACCCCTCCACTTT
CASSYGQRDSPLHF
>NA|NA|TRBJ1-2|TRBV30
TGTGCCTGGAGTGGGACAGCCTATGGCTACACCTTC
CAWSGTAYGYTF
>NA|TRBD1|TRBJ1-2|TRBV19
TGTGCCAGTAGTCACGGGACAGGCCCCGCTAACTATGGCTACACCTTC
CASSHGTGPANYGYTF
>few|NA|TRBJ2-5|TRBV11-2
TGTGCCAGCAGCTTAGGGGAAAAGGGGGAGCAGTACTTC
CASSLGEKGEQYF
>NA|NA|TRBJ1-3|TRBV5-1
TGCGCCAGCAGCTTGATAGGGGGTACTATGAGCCCTGGAAACACCATATATTTT
CASSLIGGTMSPGNTIYF
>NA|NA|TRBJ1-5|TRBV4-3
TGCGCCAGCAGCCACGGGGCGGATCAGCCCCAGCATTTT
CASSHGADQPQHF
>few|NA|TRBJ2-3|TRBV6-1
TGTGCCAGCAGTGGGACCATAAGGGGGTATTTT
CASSGTIRGYF
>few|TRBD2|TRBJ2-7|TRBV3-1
TGTGCCAGCAGCCCGGGACTAGCCGGAGGGTTCTACGAGCAGTACTTC
CASSPGLAGGFYEQYF